This passage covers 18 T cell receptor beta chains from one sample sequenced in a study of T cell clonality in common variable immunodeficiency (dated by TCRdb to about 2015). Library method: the immunoSEQ multiplex PCR assay. What TCRdb holds here is the immuneACCESS table cut down to in-frame rearrangements. Part of the clones is not present; checked against another copy, under half of the missing clones reflect an unresolved V gene, and the others are unexplained. This sample is represented by about 42,000 clones, with no singletons among them. The top ten hold approximately 2% of the sample. Sequencing input: peripheral blood mononuclear cells. The receptors were gathered from a person between 18 and 75 years old in good health.

This clone has ten or more counts. The junction and the germline gene differ at one end; a read error may be behind it. With the read ending 3 residues before the CDR3 end, the germline J gene is used to fill in that end. The gene calls are TRBV4-2 and TRBJ1-3, with a possible D match to TRBD1 (6 bases). Germline V gene sequence: CDR1 LGHNA, CDR2 YNFKEQ. The CDR3 contains 17 residues. CDR3 bases read: TGCGCCAGCAGCCTACTAGAGGGGGGGCTCTCTGGAAACACC. Encoded protein: CASSLLEGGLSGNT. In full, the CDR3 is CASSLLEGGLSGNTIYF.

At least ten counts were recorded for this clone. From the germline J gene comes the end of the CDR3, since the read stops 3 residues before it. The rearrangement uses TRBV2 and TRBJ2-7; D is unresolved. The germline CDR1 and CDR2 sequences are SNHLY and FYNNEI. V gave up 10 bases and J gave up 5 bases, with 15 bases separating them. The CDR3 is made up of 12 amino acids. CDR3 amino acids: CATRPGFDEQYF. Incomplete CDR3 DNA: TGTGCCACCCGTCCGGGTTTTGACGAG.

This clone was seen at least ten times. Read sequence stops 3 residues before the CDR3 end, and the germline J gene provides the missing end. J is TRBJ1-2 and V is TRBV5-1; D might be TRBD1 (5 bases). Trimming took off 4 bases at V and 6 bases at J, with 16 bases between the two ends. This CDR3 has 14 residues. CDR1 is SGHRS, CDR2 YFSETQ, per germline. CDR3: CASSQGWGDHGYTF. The DNA read from the CDR3 is TGCGCCAGCAGCCAAGGATGGGGGGACCATGGC.

For this clone: The CDR3 extends 3 residues past the end of the read, so its final part is completed from the germline J gene. The V gene is TRBV14, the J gene TRBJ2-7; no firm D call. Per the germline V gene, CDR1 is SGHDN and CDR2 is FVKESK. The CDR3 has 13 amino acids. Trimming stripped 0 bases from V and 1 base from J, with 4 bases between. The CDR3 protein is CASSQELSYEQYF. The covered CDR3 bases are TGTGCCAGCAGCCAAGAACTGTCCTACGAG. Based on the CDR3 plus reference TRBV14 and TRBJ2-7, the full variable domain is EAGVTQFPSHSVIEKGQTVTLRCDPISGHDNLYWYRRVMGKEIKFLLHFVKESKQDESGMPNNRFLAERTGGTYSTLKVQPAELEDSGVYFCASSQELSYEQYFGPGTRLTVT.

This clone was detected ten times or more. The read halts 3 residues ahead of the CDR3 end, with the missing end drawn from the germline J gene. The chain links TRBV2 to TRBJ1-1; TRBD1 matches at 8 bases. CDR1 is SNHLY, CDR2 FYNNEI, per germline. J was trimmed by 5 bases and V by 6 bases; bases with no gene match: 8. The CDR3 has 14 amino acids. The CDR3 DNA, read in part, is TGTGCCAGCAGCCGCGGGACAGGCGGGACTGAA. Encoded protein: CASSRGTGGTE. The CDR3 in its entirety is CASSRGTGGTEAFF.

This clone occurred many times. The read terminates 3 residues ahead of where the CDR3 ends, so the germline J gene completes it. The rearrangement uses TRBV19 and TRBJ1-2; D perhaps matches TRBD1 (6 bases). V lost 9 bases to trimming and J lost 4 bases, with 15 bases between them. Germline V lookup: CDR1 LNHDA, CDR2 SQIVND (reference sequence). The CDR3 is made up of 13 amino acids. The CDR3: CASKQGTTYGYTF. The sequenced part of the CDR3 DNA is TGTGCCAGCAAACAGGGTACTACCTATGGC.

This clone has at least ten counts. The read ends 3 residues early relative to the CDR3; the germline J gene fills the gap. The gene calls are TRBV6-2 or TRBV6-3 and TRBJ2-2, with 9 bases that match TRBD1. With V trimmed by 5 bases and J by 8 bases, 9 bases remained unmatched. CDR3 length: 15 amino acids. The germline gives CDR1 MNHEY, CDR2 SVGEGT. CDR3 DNA (partial): TGTGCCAGCAGTCCTCCACAGGGGGCAGCGGGGGAG. It translates to CASSPPQGAAGE. The CDR3, in full, reads CASSPPQGAAGELFF.

This clone was detected many times. At one end the junction does not follow the germline gene, possibly because of a read error. The CDR3 end falls 3 residues outside the read, so it is completed with the germline J gene. The chain has TRBV4-2 and TRBJ2-3, with 12 bases aligning to TRBD2. This CDR3 is built from 17 residues. Per germline, CDR1 LGHNA and CDR2 YNFKEQ. CDR3 DNA, as far as it was read: TGCGCCAGCAGCCAAGCCCAGACTAGCGGGGGTTCAGATACG. Encoded protein: CASSQAQTSGGSDT. The CDR3 reads in full as CASSQAQTSGGSDTQYF.

This clone has at least ten counts. The observed sequence ends 3 residues before the CDR3 terminus, with the missing tail filled in from the germline J gene. The chain couples TRBV30 to TRBJ1-2; the D gene is possibly TRBD1 (6 bases). Per the germline V gene, CDR1 is GTSNPN and CDR2 is SVGIG (reference sequence). The CDR3 covers 12 residues. Trimming pared 8 bases from V and 5 bases from J, leaving 15 bases between. CDR3: CAGTPTGYGYTF. Partial CDR3 DNA: TGTGCCGGGACGCCGACAGGTTATGGC.

The sample holds many counts of this clone. The CDR3 loop reads CASSYGLAGLSTDTQYF. The CDR3 DNA, read in part, is TGCGCCAGCAGCTACGGACTAGCGGGACTTAGCACAGATACG. The V call is TRBV5-1, the J call TRBJ2-3; 12 bases are a match to TRBD2. The read finishes 3 residues shy of the CDR3 end, and the germline J gene is used to complete it. In germline, CDR1 is SGHRS, CDR2 YFSETQ. This CDR3 is built from 17 residues. Germline trimming cut 3 bases from V and 0 bases from J; bases unmatched to any gene: 5. The full variable domain, its missing parts supplied by reference TRBV5-1 and TRBJ2-3, is KAGVTQTPRYLIKTRGQQVTLSCSPISGHRSVSWYQQTPGQGLQFLFEYFSETQRNKGNFPGRFSGRQFSNSRSEMNVSTLELGDSALYLCASSYGLAGLSTDTQYFGPGTRLTVL.

This clone was found many times. Read coverage stops 3 residues before the CDR3 terminus; the germline J gene supplies the remainder. The chain employs TRBV2 and TRBJ1-1; D uncertain. This CDR3 spans 16 amino acids. V was trimmed by 0 bases and J by 2 bases, leaving 13 bases between them. In germline, CDR1 is SNHLY, CDR2 FYNNEI. The CDR3 sequence is CASSEASLGLNTEAFF. CDR3 bases read: TGTGCCAGCAGTGAAGCAAGCCTGGGCCTAAACACTGAA.

At least ten counts were recorded for this clone. The read is 3 residues too short to cover the CDR3 end, so that end is filled in from the germline J gene. V gene TRBV5-1 combines with J gene TRBJ1-6; D is ambiguous. The CDR3 is 14 residues long. The V gene lost 0 bases and the J gene lost 6 bases, with 7 bases spanning the gap. CDR1 and CDR2 from the germline V gene are SGHRS and YFSETQ. The CDR3 loop reads CASSLDRINSPLHF. The CDR3 bases that were read are TGCGCCAGCAGCTTGGACAGAATTAATTCACCC. The full variable domain, with the rest looked up from reference TRBV5-1 and TRBJ1-6, is KAGVTQTPRYLIKTRGQQVTLSCSPISGHRSVSWYQQTPGQGLQFLFEYFSETQRNKGNFPGRFSGRQFSNSRSEMNVSTLELGDSALYLCASSLDRINSPLHFGNGTRLTVT.

Ten or more counts support this clone. Coverage ceases 3 residues before the CDR3 finishes, and the germline J gene fills in the end. V is TRBV6-2 or TRBV6-3 and J is TRBJ1-2; no reliable D call. The V end was cut by 8 bases, the J end by 7 bases, with 14 bases between. CDR1 and CDR2 from the germline V gene are MNHEY and SVGEGT. This CDR3 spans 12 amino acids. Incomplete CDR3 DNA: TGTGCCAGCGCGATAGCGTATAGTGGC. This codes for CASAIAYSG. The whole CDR3 is CASAIAYSGYTF.

At least ten counts were recorded for this clone. The read comes to an end 3 residues before the CDR3 does, leaving the germline J gene to fill in the end. V gene TRBV2 combines with J gene TRBJ1-3; 8 nucleotides match TRBD1. With 4 bases clipped from V and 3 bases from J, the junction kept 5 bases outside the gene matches. Germline V gene sequence: CDR1 SNHLY, CDR2 FYNNEI. The CDR3 loop spans 15 amino acids. The CDR3 is CASSVMTGDGNTIYF. CDR3 bases read: TGTGCCAGCAGTGTTATGACAGGGGATGGAAACACC.

As for this clone: From the germline J gene comes the end of the CDR3, since the read stops 3 residues before it. The chain is built from TRBV13 and TRBJ1-3; TRBD1 is a possible D gene (5 bases). The CDR3 covers 14 residues. Trimming took off 5 bases at V and 8 bases at J, with 16 bases between the two ends. Germline CDR1 PRHDT, CDR2 FYEKMQ (reference sequence). CDR3 DNA, as far as it was read: TGTGCCAGCAGCCCGACCTGGGACTGGGACACC. Residues: CASSPTWDWDT. The whole CDR3 protein is CASSPTWDWDTIYF.

At least ten counts were recorded for this clone. From the germline J gene comes the end of the CDR3, since the read stops 3 residues before it. This chain links TRBV7-3 with TRBJ2-3; 12 positions match TRBD2. The CDR3 sequence is 16 residues long. Trimming cost V 3 bases and J 1 base; bases outside gene matches: 2. The germline gives CDR1 SGHTA, CDR2 FQGTGA. CDR3 in amino acids: CASSFRTSGGTDTQYF. Partial CDR3 DNA: TGTGCCAGCAGCTTCCGGACTAGCGGGGGCACAGATACG.

Ten or more counts support this clone. CDR3 in amino acids: CASSIRGAEAFF. The part of the CDR3 DNA that was read is TGTGCCAGTAGTATCAGGGGAGCTGAA. The chain joins TRBV19 to TRBJ1-1, with D possibly TRBD1 on 6 matching bases. With the read ending 3 residues before the CDR3 end, the germline J gene is used to fill in that end. Trimming shortened V by 3 bases and J by 6 bases, and 8 bases separated the two germline ends. CDR3 length: 12 residues. Germline CDR1 is LNHDA and CDR2 is SQIVND (reference sequence). Supplemented by reference TRBV19 and TRBJ1-1, the full variable domain reads DGGITQSPKYLFRKEGQNVTLSCEQNLNHDAMYWYRQDPGQGLRLIYYSQIVNDFQKGDIAEGYSVSREKKESFPLTVTSAQKNPTAFYLCASSIRGAEAFFGQGTRLTVV.

In its sample, this clone was seen many times. The observed sequence ends 3 residues before the CDR3 terminus, with the missing tail filled in from the germline J gene. The chain uses TRBV5-1 and TRBJ2-7; D unclear. V was pared by 1 base and J by 2 bases, with 7 bases between. Germline V gene sequence: CDR1 SGHRS, CDR2 YFSETQ. This CDR3 is built from 13 residues. Incomplete CDR3 DNA: TGCGCCAGCAGCTTGCAGGATACCTACGAG. It codes for CASSLQDTYE. The CDR3 reads in full as CASSLQDTYEQYF. Looking up the rest from reference TRBV5-1 and TRBJ2-7 gives the full variable domain: KAGVTQTPRYLIKTRGQQVTLSCSPISGHRSVSWYQQTPGQGLQFLFEYFSETQRNKGNFPGRFSGRQFSNSRSEMNVSTLELGDSALYLCASSLQDTYEQYFGPGTRLTVT.